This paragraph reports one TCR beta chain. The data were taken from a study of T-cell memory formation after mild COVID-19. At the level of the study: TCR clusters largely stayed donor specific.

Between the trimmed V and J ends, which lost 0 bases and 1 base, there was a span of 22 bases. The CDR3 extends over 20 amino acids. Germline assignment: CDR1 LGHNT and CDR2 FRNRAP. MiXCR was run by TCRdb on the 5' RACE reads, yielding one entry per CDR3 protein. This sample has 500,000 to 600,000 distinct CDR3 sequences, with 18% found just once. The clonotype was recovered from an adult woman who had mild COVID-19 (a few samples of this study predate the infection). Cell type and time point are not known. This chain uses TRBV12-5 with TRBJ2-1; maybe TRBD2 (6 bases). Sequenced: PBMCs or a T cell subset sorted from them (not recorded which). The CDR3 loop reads CASGLVLGFGGLGSYNEQFF. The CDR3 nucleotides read TGTGCTAGTGGTTTGGTACTAGGTTTCGGAGGGCTGGGATCCTACAATGAGCAGTTCTTC.